This TCR beta chain is from a study of PD-1 blockade in mismatch repair-deficient tumors. The TCR-sequenced patients were a few responders to pembrolizumab. Libraries were prepared by immunoSEQ multiplex PCR; TCRdb keeps only in-frame clonotypes and omits some of them. Seen here are tens of thousands of clones, around 84% observed once, and the top ten hold 3% to 4.5%. Specimen: peripheral blood, collected 76 weeks after starting pembrolizumab. The TCR was taken from an adult with mismatch repair-deficient cancer.

The CDR3 DNA reads TGTGCCAGTAGTAACTCCGGGACACCCGACACCGGGGAGCTGTTTTTT. Its protein product is CASSNSGTPDTGELFF. The V gene is TRBV19, the J gene TRBJ2-2; D is possibly TRBD1 (6 bases). The V gene's germline CDR1 is LNHDA and CDR2 SQIVND (reference sequence). The CDR3 has 16 amino acids. V was pared by 4 bases and J by 3 bases, with 15 bases between.